This T cell receptor (beta chain) was documented in a study of blood T cells in healthy people across ages. A second PCR of about 7 to 11 cycles used a sample-barcoded 5' primer and a J-beta primer mix. TCRdb re-called the 5' RACE reads through MiXCR, storing one row per CDR3 protein. The sample lists 1,500,000 or so distinct CDR3 sequences; 35% to 45% were seen once. The CDR3 is 17 residues long. CDR1 MNHNY and CDR2 SVGAGI come from the germline V gene (reference sequence). V lost 4 bases and J lost 1, with 14 bases in between. There are a few counts of this clonotype. V gene TRBV6-6 combines with J gene TRBJ2-6; D is ambiguous. Sequences were obtained from blood. The receptor comes from a woman aged 18-35 years in good health. The CDR3 DNA reads as TGTGCCAGCAGTTCCGACAATTGGTTATCTGGGGCCAACGTCCTGACTTTC. It translates to CASSSDNWLSGANVLTF.